This T cell receptor beta chain was observed in a study of T cells in Graves' hyperthyroidism and ophthalmopathy. There are 15 residues in the CDR3. Deletions cut 8 bases from V and 6 bases from J, with 20 bases between. The V gene's germline CDR1 is SNHLY and CDR2 FYNNEI. From RNA transcripts, TCR beta CDR3 regions were amplified. Primed by the HTBI set, a first-round RT-PCR was run on the TCR CDR3. TCRdb fed the multiplex PCR reads into MiXCR, producing one record per CDR3 protein. This sample has more than 500,000 distinct CDR3 sequences, with around 15% found just once. This clonotype was counted at least ten times.

The genes are TRBV2 and TRBJ2-1, with D perhaps matching TRBD1 (5 bases). Material: blood. This clonotype was obtained from a woman aged 30 to 39 with Graves' hyperthyroidism. CDR3 in DNA: TGTGCCAGCGGATACCACCCAGACAGTGGCAATGAGCAGTTCTTC. It is translated as CASGYHPDSGNEQFF.